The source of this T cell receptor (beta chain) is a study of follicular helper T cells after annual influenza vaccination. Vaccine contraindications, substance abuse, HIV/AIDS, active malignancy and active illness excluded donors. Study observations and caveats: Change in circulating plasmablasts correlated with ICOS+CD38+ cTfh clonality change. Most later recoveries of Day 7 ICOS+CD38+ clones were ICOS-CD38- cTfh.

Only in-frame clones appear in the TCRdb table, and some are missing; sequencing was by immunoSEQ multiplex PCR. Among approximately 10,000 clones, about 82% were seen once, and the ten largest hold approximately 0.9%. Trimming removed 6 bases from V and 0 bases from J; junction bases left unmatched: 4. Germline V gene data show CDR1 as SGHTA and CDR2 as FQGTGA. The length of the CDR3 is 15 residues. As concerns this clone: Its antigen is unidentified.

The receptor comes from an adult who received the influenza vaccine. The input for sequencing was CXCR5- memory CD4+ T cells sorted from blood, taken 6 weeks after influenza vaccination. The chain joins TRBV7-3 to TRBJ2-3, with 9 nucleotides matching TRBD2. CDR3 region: CASRPSGASTDTQYF. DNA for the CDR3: TGTGCCAGCAGACCTAGCGGGGCCAGCACAGATACGCAGTATTTT.